The 20 T cell receptor beta chains given below trace back to one sample, sequenced in a study of blood T cell repertoires in COVID-19. Method: immunoSEQ multiplex PCR; TCRdb's copy keeps in-frame clones and lacks some. The sample contains a few hundred thousand clones, 80% to 90% of which appear only once. Sequenced material: PBMCs or T cells enriched from blood (not recorded which). The receptors stem from a woman between 18 and 29 years old who had recovered from COVID-19.

J is TRBJ1-2 and V is TRBV12-5, with TRBD1 identical over 9 bases. The CDR3 is made up of 16 amino acids. Germline V lookup: CDR1 LGHNT, CDR2 FRNRAP. Losses at the gene ends were 3 bases for V and 4 bases for J; bases not matched to a gene: 9. CDR3 in DNA: TGTGCTAGTGGTTTCCCGCTAGCGACAGGGGGCTATGGCTACACCTTC. Translation gives CASGFPLATGGYGYTF.

The chain couples TRBV7-2 to TRBJ2-3, with 9 bases identical to TRBD2. The CDR3 length is 15 residues. Germline loops: CDR1 SGHTA, CDR2 FQGNSA. The ends lost 5 bases at V and 6 bases at J; junction bases unmatched: 9. The CDR3 is CASSERAGGRDTQYF. In DNA form, the CDR3 reads TGTGCCAGCAGCGAAAGAGCGGGGGGCAGGGATACGCAGTATTTT.

This clone was seen a single time. The genes are TRBV7-9 and TRBJ1-1, with no clear D. The CDR3 is 14 amino acids. Germline CDR1 reads SEHNR; CDR2 reads FQNEAQ (reference sequence). V shed 1 base and J shed 1 base, with 7 bases lying between them. The CDR3: CASSLVPENTEAFF. DNA of the CDR3: TGTGCCAGCAGCTTAGTTCCAGAGAACACTGAAGCTTTCTTT. Complete variable domain (other parts from reference TRBV7-9 and TRBJ1-1): DTGVSQNPRHKITKRGQNVTFRCDPISEHNRLYWYRQTLGQGPEFLTYFQNEAQLEKSRLLSDRFSAERPKGSFSTLEIQRTEQGDSAMYLCASSLVPENTEAFFGQGTRLTVV.

The chain links TRBV30 to TRBJ1-6; a weak D match, TRBD1 (5 bases). CDR1 is GTSNPN and CDR2 is SVGIG in the germline V gene (reference sequence). CDR3 length: 12 residues. The CDR3 region is CASNRGGSPLHF. CDR3 coding DNA: TGTGCAAGCAACCGGGGGGGATCACCCCTCCACTTT.

The CDR3 nucleotides read TGTGCCAGCAGTAGCTCGGGGGGCGTCGGCTCACCCCTCCACTTT. This sequence encodes CASSSSGGVGSPLHF. The chain has TRBV6-5 and TRBJ1-6, with a tentative D call TRBD1 (6 bases). CDR3 length: 15 residues. Germline V CDR1 and CDR2: MNHEY, SVGAGI. Trimming pared 5 bases from V and 10 bases from J, leaving 18 bases between.

The CDR3 reads CASSDSNKATRTYEQYF. For the CDR3, the DNA is TGTGCCAGCAGTGACTCGAATAAGGCGACGAGGACCTACGAGCAGTACTTC. The V gene is TRBV6-4, the J gene TRBJ2-7; D gene uncertain. This CDR3 is built from 17 residues. V was pared by 0 bases and J by 2 bases, with 17 bases between. The germline V gene encodes CDR1 MRHNA and CDR2 SNTAGT.

The genes are TRBV4-1 and TRBJ1-5; unclear D gene. Trimming cost V 0 bases and J 7 bases, with 13 bases left between them. The CDR3 length is 15 residues. Germline CDR1 is MGHRA and CDR2 is YSYEKL. CDR3 nucleotides: TGCGCCAGCAGCCAAGATCCCGGGATCGAGCAGCCCCAGCATTTT. Protein: CASSQDPGIEQPQHF.

This chain links TRBV28 with TRBJ1-2; possibly TRBD1 for D (6 bases). Germline CDR1 and CDR2: MDHEN and SYDVKM. The CDR3 has 14 residues. The germline V and J ends were trimmed by 6 bases and 3 bases, with 14 bases remaining between them. CDR3 protein: CASSPPGADYGYTF. The CDR3, as DNA: TGTGCCAGCAGCCCCCCAGGGGCCGACTATGGCTACACCTTC.

V usage is TRBV7-2 and J usage is TRBJ1-2; 7 nucleotides line up with TRBD1. The CDR3 covers 13 residues. Germline values: CDR1 SGHTA, CDR2 FQGNSA. Germline trimming cut 4 bases from V and 8 bases from J; bases unmatched to any gene: 7. The CDR3, as DNA: TGTGCCAGCAGCTCGGACAGGAAGTCGGGCTACACCTTC. Translation: CASSSDRKSGYTF.

The chain carries TRBV5-1 and TRBJ2-4; 7 bases are shared with TRBD1. The J segment lost 8 bases and the V segment lost 4 bases, leaving 12 bases of the junction unmatched. Germline CDR1 and CDR2: SGHRS and YFSETQ. This CDR3 comprises 15 residues. The CDR3 region is CASSPAPNQGDIQYF. CDR3 DNA: TGCGCCAGCAGCCCGGCGCCCAACCAGGGGGACATTCAGTACTTC.

V gene TRBV6-5 combines with J gene TRBJ1-4, with 7 bases identical to TRBD1. Germline values: CDR1 MNHEY, CDR2 SVGAGI. This CDR3 region has 14 residues. With V trimmed by 8 bases and J by 4 bases, 7 bases remained unmatched. CDR3 bases: TGTGCCAGCCGGACAGGAGAAGATAATGAAAAACTGTTTTTT. It is translated as CASRTGEDNEKLFF.

CDR3 amino acids: CASRQGQRQAFF. The CDR3 region has the DNA TGTGCCAGCAGACAGGGGCAACGTCAAGCTTTCTTT. The chain uses TRBV6-5 and TRBJ1-1; 7 bases match TRBD1. The CDR3 contains 12 residues. After removal of 6 bases from V and 9 bases from J, the junction contained 7 bases not matched to a gene. Germline CDR1 reads MNHEY; CDR2 reads SVGAGI.

The chain uses TRBV4-1 and TRBJ2-3; D possibly corresponds to TRBD2 (6 bases). V was shortened by 4 bases and J by 1 base, with 12 bases between the two germline ends. The CDR3 contains 15 residues. CDR1 is MGHRA, CDR2 YSYEKL, per germline. DNA for the CDR3: TGCGCCAGCAGCCTAATGCGGGGAGGCACAGATACGCAGTATTTT. Translation: CASSLMRGGTDTQYF.

This chain links TRBV10-3 with TRBJ1-5; D is undetermined. The V gene's germline CDR1 is ENHRY and CDR2 SYGVKD. V was pared by 6 bases and J by 4 bases, with 10 bases between. CDR3 size: 13 residues. The CDR3 is CAISTSGNQPQHF. CDR3 nucleotide sequence: TGTGCCATCAGCACCTCGGGGAATCAGCCCCAGCATTTT.

Here the CDR3 DNA reads TGTGCCAGCAGCTTAGATCCTTATAACTTAGCGCTGCCGAACACCGGGGAGCTGTTTTTT. Its translation is CASSLDPYNLALPNTGELFF. V is TRBV11-3 and J is TRBJ2-2, with D maybe TRBD2 (5 bases). V shed 0 bases and J shed 0 bases, with 20 bases lying between them. The CDR3 sequence is 20 residues long. The germline V gene has CDR1 SGHNT and CDR2 YENEEA.

This chain connects TRBV4-1 to TRBJ1-1, with a possible D match to TRBD1 (5 bases). V dropped 1 base and J dropped 3 bases, with 12 bases sitting between them. Germline-derived CDR1 and CDR2 are MGHRA and YSYEKL. This CDR3 comprises 15 residues. This CDR3 reads CASSQGRQGYTEAFF. The DNA for the CDR3 is TGCGCCAGCAGCCAAGGGCGGCAGGGCTACACTGAAGCTTTCTTT.

This clone was picked up a small number of times. This chain's CDR3 is CASSNRGTLNNGYTF. DNA for the CDR3: TGTGCCAGCAGCAACCGAGGGACACTTAATAATGGCTACACCTTC. The genes are TRBV7-6 and TRBJ1-2; possible D gene TRBD1, 6 bases. This CDR3 region has 15 residues. Trimming pared 5 bases from V and 6 bases from J, leaving 19 bases between. In germline, CDR1 is SGHVS, CDR2 FNYEAQ. Based on the CDR3 plus reference TRBV7-6 and TRBJ1-2, the full variable domain is GAGVSQSPRYKVTKRGQDVALRCDPISGHVSLYWYRQALGQGPEFLTYFNYEAQQDKSGLPNDRFSAERPEGSISTLTIQRTEQRDSAMYRCASSNRGTLNNGYTFGSGTRLTVV.

In its sample, this clone was seen once. The chain uses TRBV7-3 and TRBJ1-6; a weak D match, TRBD1 (5 bases). This CDR3 region has 17 residues. V shed 7 bases and J shed 2 bases, with 18 bases lying between them. The V gene's germline CDR1 is SGHTA and CDR2 FQGTGA. The CDR3 is CASKQNRNEPYNSPLHF. In DNA form, the CDR3 reads TGTGCCAGCAAGCAAAACAGGAACGAACCCTATAATTCACCCCTCCACTTT.

This clone was counted once. This chain uses TRBV28 with TRBJ2-1, with 10 bases aligning to TRBD2. Germline CDR1 reads MDHEN; CDR2 reads SYDVKM. V lost 3 bases to trimming and J lost 8 bases; unmatched junction nucleotides: 7. This CDR3 is built from 15 residues. The CDR3 is CASSFSGGSGDEQFF. The CDR3 DNA follows: TGTGCCAGCAGTTTTAGCGGGGGGTCGGGCGATGAGCAGTTCTTC.

V is TRBV11-2 and J is TRBJ2-7; a weak D match, TRBD1 (7 bases). V was shortened by 5 bases and J by 3 bases, with 14 bases between the two germline ends. The CDR3 loop spans 14 amino acids. Germline V gene sequence: CDR1 SGHAT, CDR2 FQNNGV. The CDR3 reads CASSRQGGNYEQYF. CDR3 coding DNA: TGTGCCAGCAGCAGACAGGGAGGCAACTACGAGCAGTACTTC.